These T cell receptor beta chains were read from a single sample in a study of beta chain features in type 1 diabetes. Method: immunoSEQ multiplex PCR; TCRdb's copy keeps in-frame clones and lacks some. The sample contains 400,000 or so clones, roughly 12% of which appear only once. Input material: naive CD4+ T cells from blood. The receptors stem from a woman between 18 and 29 years old with type 1 diabetes. The CDR3 runs from the conserved cysteine through the conserved F or W. A D gene is named only where the DNA matches it firmly. Clone size is shown for a subset of rows, as once, few, many or a class of expanded clone.

DNA: TGTGCCAGCAGCCGACAGGGCAATCAGCCCCAGCATTTT
CDR3: CASSRQGNQPQHF
size: few
length: 13
V: TRBV11-2
J: TRBJ1-5
D: NA

DNA: TGTGCCAGTAGTCGGACAGGACAGTCCTACGAGCAGTACTTC
CDR3: CASSRTGQSYEQYF
size: few
length: 14
V: TRBV19
J: TRBJ2-7
D: TRBD1

DNA: TGTGCCAGCAGCCCGGGACTAGCGGATTACAATGAGCAGTTCTTC
CDR3: CASSPGLADYNEQFF
size: few
length: 15
V: TRBV9
J: TRBJ2-1
D: TRBD2

DNA: TGTGCCAGCAGTAATACAGGGGGCGCCGGGGCCAACGTCCTGACTTTC
CDR3: CASSNTGGAGANVLTF
size: few
length: 16
V: TRBV7-9
J: TRBJ2-6
D: TRBD1

DNA: TGTGCCAGCAGCCTACAACAGGGATTTATAGCCAAAAACATTCAGTACTTC
CDR3: CASSLQQGFIAKNIQYF
size: NA
length: 17
V: TRBV7-2
J: TRBJ2-4
D: NA

DNA: TGTGCCAGCAGCGATGTGGGGGGGCCGGGCAATGAGCAGTTCTTC
CDR3: CASSDVGGPGNEQFF
size: NA
length: 15
V: TRBV6-5
J: TRBJ2-1
D: NA

DNA: TGTGCCAGCACCCAGGTTGGGACGCCGAAGGGGGATGAGCAGTTCTTC
CDR3: CASTQVGTPKGDEQFF
size: NA
length: 16
V: TRBV28
J: TRBJ2-1
D: NA

DNA: TGCGCCAGCAGGGTCGCGGGGGGCTCCTACGAGCAGTACTTC
CDR3: CASRVAGGSYEQYF
size: few
length: 14
V: TRBV10-2
J: TRBJ2-7
D: TRBD2

DNA: TGTGCCTGGTCGGGGACAGTCCACAATGAGCAGTTCTTC
CDR3: CAWSGTVHNEQFF
size: few
length: 13
V: TRBV30
J: TRBJ2-1
D: TRBD1

DNA: TGTGCCAGCAGCTTCAGGGAGGACAATGAGCAGTTCTTC
CDR3: CASSFREDNEQFF
size: NA
length: 13
V: TRBV11-3
J: TRBJ2-1
D: NA

DNA: TGTGCCAGCACTCCTTTAAGGGGTCGAGCCGCATGGACCCAGTACTTC
CDR3: CASTPLRGRAAWTQYF
size: NA
length: 16
V: TRBV21-1
J: TRBJ2-5
D: NA

DNA: TGTGCCAGCGGGGGACTCACCAGCTCCTACAATGAGCAGTTCTTC
CDR3: CASGGLTSSYNEQFF
size: NA
length: 15
V: TRBV2
J: TRBJ2-1
D: NA

DNA: TGCGCCAGCAGCTCCGCGCCCGGGACTAGCGGGCCCGAGCAGTTCTTC
CDR3: CASSSAPGTSGPEQFF
size: few
length: 16
V: TRBV5-1
J: TRBJ2-1
D: TRBD2

DNA: TGTGCCAGCAGCTTAACGACAGGTGGCCAGCCCCAGCATTTT
CDR3: CASSLTTGGQPQHF
size: NA
length: 14
V: TRBV7-2
J: TRBJ1-5
D: NA

DNA: TGTGCCAGCACGTCCGGAGATACGCAGTATTTT
CDR3: CASTSGDTQYF
size: NA
length: 11
V: TRBV9
J: TRBJ2-3
D: NA

DNA: TGTGCCAGTAGTACTAGACAGGGGGAGACCCAGTACTTC
CDR3: CASSTRQGETQYF
size: NA
length: 13
V: TRBV19
J: TRBJ2-5
D: TRBD1

DNA: TGTGCCAGCAGCTCCGGACTAGCGAGGGAGCAGTACTTC
CDR3: CASSSGLAREQYF
size: few
length: 13
V: TRBV28
J: TRBJ2-7
D: TRBD2

DNA: TGCGCCAGCAGCTTGAGGCTAGCGGGAGGGCCAGCTACAGATACGCAGTATTTT
CDR3: CASSLRLAGGPATDTQYF
size: NA
length: 18
V: TRBV5-1
J: TRBJ2-3
D: TRBD2

DNA: TGTGCCAGCAGGGACCCGGGACAGGGAAAAGAGACCCAGTACTTC
CDR3: CASRDPGQGKETQYF
size: NA
length: 15
V: TRBV6-5
J: TRBJ2-5
D: TRBD1

DNA: TGTGCTAGCGAACAGGGGGCGAGCACAGATACGCAGTATTTT
CDR3: CASEQGASTDTQYF
size: NA
length: 14
V: TRBV12-5
J: TRBJ2-3
D: TRBD1

DNA: TGTGCCAGTCACAGTTATTCGAACACCGGGGAGCTGTTTTTT
CDR3: CASHSYSNTGELFF
size: NA
length: 14
V: TRBV19
J: TRBJ2-2
D: NA

DNA: TGTGCCAGCTCCCCCACAGGGGCGAGTGAAGCTTTCTTT
CDR3: CASSPTGASEAFF
size: NA
length: 13
V: TRBV18
J: TRBJ1-1
D: TRBD1

DNA: TGTGCCAGTAGTATCCGGGACTATTCTTACGAGCAGTACTTC
CDR3: CASSIRDYSYEQYF
size: few
length: 14
V: TRBV19
J: TRBJ2-7
D: TRBD2

DNA: TGTGCCAGCAGCCCGACGGGGGTCGGCTATGGCTACACCTTC
CDR3: CASSPTGVGYGYTF
size: few
length: 14
V: TRBV11-2
J: TRBJ1-2
D: NA

DNA: TGTGCCAGCAGTGATCCAAACAGGGGCGGCTACACCTTC
CDR3: CASSDPNRGGYTF
size: few
length: 13
V: TRBV25-1
J: TRBJ1-2
D: TRBD1

DNA: TGTGCCAGCAGCGTACAGGGGCGCCGTGGGGCCAACGTCCTGACTTTC
CDR3: CASSVQGRRGANVLTF
size: NA
length: 16
V: TRBV5-4
J: TRBJ2-6
D: TRBD1

DNA: TGCAGTGCTAGTCAAATCGCTAACACCTTC
CDR3: CSASQIANTF
size: NA
length: 10
V: TRBV20-1
J: TRBJ1-2
D: NA

DNA: TGTGCCTGGAAGGTCGTAGGGGGGAACACCGGGGAGCTGTTTTTT
CDR3: CAWKVVGGNTGELFF
size: NA
length: 15
V: TRBV30
J: TRBJ2-2
D: NA

DNA: TGTGCCAGCAGTGAGGTCCGTAGCTCCTACAATGAGCAGTTCTTC
CDR3: CASSEVRSSYNEQFF
size: few
length: 15
V: TRBV6-4
J: TRBJ2-1
D: NA

DNA: TGTGCCAGCAGCGAGCAGGGAGAGACCCAGTACTTC
CDR3: CASSEQGETQYF
size: NA
length: 12
V: TRBV9
J: TRBJ2-5
D: NA